What follows are 19 T cell receptor beta chains derived from one specimen sequenced in a study of control samples from healthy donors and cancer patients (dated by TCRdb to about 2020). Libraries were prepared through the immunoSEQ multiplex PCR assay. This is the immuneACCESS table as TCRdb keeps it, with only in-frame sequences that have V and J called. A part of the clones is gone; compared with another copy, unresolved V genes explain less than half, and the rest is unexplained. The sample yields around 130,000 clones; roughly 88% were counted once. The ten largest clones represent about 3.2% of the sample. The sequencing sample was made of blood. The receptors come from a man between 45 and 60 years old in good health.

Notes on this clone: Other DNA sequences of this sample code for an identical CDR3. The chain combines TRBV4-1 with TRBJ2-7; D may be TRBD1 or TRBD2 (5 bases each). This CDR3 is built from 15 residues. Trimming took off 3 bases at V and 7 bases at J, with 19 bases between the two ends. Germline V gene sequence: CDR1 MGHRA, CDR2 YSYEKL. The CDR3 loop is CASSHARDQNYEQYF. Written as DNA, the CDR3 is TGCGCCAGCAGCCACGCCAGGGACCAGAACTATGAGCAGTACTTC.

The rearrangement links TRBV28 to TRBJ1-3, with D unclear. CDR3 length: 15 residues. V was clipped by 7 bases and J by 0 bases, with 13 bases between them. From germline, CDR1 is MDHEN and CDR2 SYDVKM. This chain's CDR3 is CASTLSRRSGNTIYF. The CDR3 region has the DNA TGTGCCAGCACCTTATCAAGGCGCTCTGGAAACACCATATATTTT. Drawing the rest from reference TRBV28 and TRBJ1-3, the complete variable domain is DVKVTQSSRYLVKRTGEKVFLECVQDMDHENMFWYRQDPGLGLRLIYFSYDVKMKEKGDIPEGYSVSREKKERFSLILESASTNQTSMYLCASTLSRRSGNTIYFGEGSWLTVV.

This clone was seen only a few times. V gene TRBV30 combines with J gene TRBJ2-7; 7 bases agree with TRBD1. V lost 2 bases and J lost 4; bases outside the gene matches: 8. The CDR3 covers 14 residues. CDR1 GTSNPN and CDR2 SVGIG come from the germline V gene (reference sequence). This chain's CDR3 is CAWSIGDSTYEQYF. The DNA for the CDR3 is TGTGCCTGGAGTATAGGGGACAGTACGTACGAGCAGTACTTC.

The chain employs TRBV28 and TRBJ1-2, with unresolved D. Germline V gives CDR1 MDHEN, CDR2 SYDVKM. The CDR3 is 12 amino acids. Trimming removed 6 bases at V and 5 bases at J, with 10 bases between. CDR3 sequence (DNA): TGTGCCAGCAGCCATAATATTTATGGCTACACCTTC. Amino acids: CASSHNIYGYTF.

The chain has TRBV7-9 and TRBJ1-4; possible D gene TRBD1, 5 bases. Germline CDR1 reads SEHNR; CDR2 reads FQNEAQ (reference sequence). This CDR3 spans 13 amino acids. V was clipped by 3 bases and J by 7 bases, with 9 bases between them. CDR3 DNA sequence: TGTGCCAGCAGCTTGTTGGGGGTTGAAAAACTGTTTTTT. Translation: CASSLLGVEKLFF.

This clone was observed once. The chain uses TRBV28 and TRBJ1-5, with D unresolved. V lost 3 bases and J 1 base, leaving 7 bases between the germline ends. The CDR3 totals 14 residues. Per germline, CDR1 MDHEN and CDR2 SYDVKM. The CDR3 spells CASSFGGSNQPQHF. The CDR3 nucleotides read TGTGCCAGCAGTTTCGGTGGGAGCAATCAGCCCCAGCATTTT.

The rearrangement joins TRBV4-2 to TRBJ1-2, with a tentative D call TRBD1 (5 bases). V was clipped by 1 base and J by 0 bases, with 6 bases between them. From germline, CDR1 is LGHNA and CDR2 YNFKEQ. The CDR3 has 14 residues. The CDR3 region is CASSQAGSNYGYTF. CDR3 DNA sequence: TGTGCCAGCAGCCAAGCAGGGTCTAACTATGGCTACACCTTC.

V gene TRBV5-1 combines with J gene TRBJ2-2; D unclear. The CDR3 length is 15 residues. Germline V gene sequence: CDR1 SGHRS, CDR2 YFSETQ. Between the trimmed V and J ends, which lost 0 bases and 0 bases, there was a span of 6 bases. CDR3 bases: TGCGCCAGCAGCTTGGTTTCTCCGAACACCGGGGAGCTGTTTTTT. Its protein product is CASSLVSPNTGELFF.

The chain couples TRBV27 to TRBJ1-1, with D tentatively TRBD1 (6 bases). Germline-derived CDR1 and CDR2 are MNHEY and SMNVEV (reference sequence). This CDR3 comprises 16 residues. The germline V and J ends were trimmed by 6 bases and 3 bases, with 20 bases remaining between them. DNA for the CDR3: TGTGCCAGCAGAAAAACGCTGGGAGGGGGGTACACTGAAGCTTTCTTT. Translation: CASRKTLGGGYTEAFF.

This rearrangement joins TRBV18 to TRBJ1-3; D perhaps matches TRBD1 (5 bases). Germline CDR1 KGHSH, CDR2 LQKENI. The CDR3 consists of 18 residues. V was shortened by 3 bases and J by 2 bases, with 20 bases between the two germline ends. In DNA, the CDR3 is TGTGCCAGCTCACCTGCCCTCAGCGGGGGGTTTGCTGGAAACACCATATATTTT. This encodes CASSPALSGGFAGNTIYF.

The gene calls are TRBV24-1 and TRBJ1-1; 10 bases align to TRBD1. Trimming took 3 bases from V and 2 from J; bases not matched to a gene: 5. Germline assignment: CDR1 KGHDR and CDR2 SFDVKD. The CDR3 consists of 16 residues. CDR3 bases: TGTGCCACCAGTGATCCTGACAGGGGGCGAAACACTGAAGCTTTCTTT. Residues: CATSDPDRGRNTEAFF.

The J gene is TRBJ1-4, the V gene TRBV2; no definite D call. V shed 2 bases and J shed 4 bases, with 8 bases lying between them. Germline loops: CDR1 SNHLY, CDR2 FYNNEI. The CDR3 totals 14 residues. DNA for the CDR3: TGTGCCAGCAGTGAATCAGGATATAATGAAAAACTGTTTTTT. Residues: CASSESGYNEKLFF.

J is TRBJ2-2 and V is TRBV5-1; 7 nucleotides match TRBD1. V dropped 1 base and J dropped 3; count of bases not matched to a gene: 3. The length of the CDR3 is 15 residues. Germline values: CDR1 SGHRS, CDR2 YFSETQ. CDR3 bases: TGCGCCAGCAGCTTGACAGGGGTAGACACCGGGGAGCTGTTTTTT. Its protein product is CASSLTGVDTGELFF.

CDR3: CASSISAGDISGGYTF. CDR3 nucleotide sequence: TGTGCCAGTAGTATATCGGCAGGGGATATTTCTGGCGGCTACACCTTC. The chain has TRBV19 and TRBJ1-2, with D possibly being TRBD1 (6 bases). The germline V gene has CDR1 LNHDA and CDR2 SQIVND (reference sequence). The CDR3 runs 16 residues. The V end lost 2 bases, the J end lost 8 bases, and 21 bases lay between the germline ends.

The chain joins TRBV30 to TRBJ1-2; 9 bases are shared with TRBD1. This CDR3 comprises 13 residues. V dropped 3 bases and J dropped 5; count of bases not matched to a gene: 4. From germline, CDR1 is GTSNPN and CDR2 SVGIG (reference sequence). In DNA form, the CDR3 reads TGTGCCTGGAGAGAGGACAGGGGTTATGGCTACACCTTC. Protein sequence: CAWREDRGYGYTF.

The V call is TRBV19, the J call TRBJ2-7; 8 positions match TRBD1. V trimming: 5 bases; J trimming: 2 bases; junction bases outside the gene matches: 2. The germline V gene encodes CDR1 LNHDA and CDR2 SQIVND (reference sequence). This CDR3 contains 13 residues. The CDR3 DNA follows: TGTGCCAGTAGTCGGGACAGGACCTACGAGCAGTACTTC. Encoded protein: CASSRDRTYEQYF.

V usage is TRBV5-1 and J usage is TRBJ1-4; 9 bases line up with TRBD1. Per germline, CDR1 SGHRS and CDR2 YFSETQ. The trim removed 4 bases at V and 6 bases at J, leaving 4 bases unmatched. The CDR3 has 14 residues. Here the CDR3 reads CASSKGQGYEKLFF. The CDR3 DNA sequence: TGCGCCAGCAGCAAGGGACAGGGCTATGAAAAACTGTTTTTT.

CDR3 loop: CASRGLWNTEAFF. The CDR3 DNA reads TGTGCCAGCAGGGGGCTTTGGAACACTGAAGCTTTCTTT. V and J are TRBV12-3 or TRBV12-4 and TRBJ1-1; the D gene is possibly TRBD1 (5 bases). CDR3 length equals 13 residues. Trimming stripped 6 bases from V and 1 base from J, with 9 bases between.

This clone was counted a few times. V usage is TRBV30 and J usage is TRBJ2-7; 7 bases align to TRBD1. Germline V CDR1 and CDR2: GTSNPN, SVGIG (reference sequence). This CDR3 region has 13 residues. Germline trimming cut 0 bases from V and 2 bases from J; bases unmatched to any gene: 1. The CDR3 DNA is TGTGCCTGGAGTGTGGGGACAGCCTACGAGCAGTACTTC. The encoded protein is CAWSVGTAYEQYF. The complete variable domain, with remaining parts taken from reference TRBV30 and TRBJ2-7, reads SQTIHQWPATLVQPVGSPLSLECTVEGTSNPNLYWYRQAAGRGLQLLFYSVGIGQISSEVPQNLSASRPQDRQFILSSKKLLLSDSGFYLCAWSVGTAYEQYFGPGTRLTVT.